A selection of T cell receptor beta chains follows, all from one sample in a study of T cell responses to AZD1222 COVID-19 vaccine. Data came from immunoSEQ multiplex PCR; TCRdb stores just in-frame clones and leaves some out. The sample has 180,000 or so clones, nearly 95% seen once. The sample in question was peripheral blood, obtained 28 days after the second AZD1222 dose. These receptors all come from an adult who received the AZD1222 COVID-19 vaccine. CDR3s include the opening cysteine and the closing phenylalanine or tryptophan. The size of a clone is reported for some rows only, either as once, few or many, or as a class for expanded clones.

clone size	V gene	J gene	CDR3 protein
.	TRBV10-1	TRBJ2-1	CASSWSGDNEQFF
.	TRBV27	TRBJ2-1	CASSPLAGGVNEQFF
.	TRBV10-1	TRBJ2-1	CASSVSWTSGSAGEQFF
.	TRBV19	TRBJ2-2	CASSIEGAGELFF
.	TRBV7-3	TRBJ2-2	CASSWSQGTGELFF
once	TRBV6-2/TRBV6-3	TRBJ1-1	CASSWGQGGNTEAFF
.	TRBV19	TRBJ2-3	CASSILDTQYF
.	TRBV15	TRBJ2-5	CATSLGGWQETQYF
.	TRBV4-1	TRBJ2-7	CASSHVLAGSRYEQYF
.	TRBV5-1	TRBJ1-2	CASQPGQGDGYTF
few	TRBV28	TRBJ2-7	CASSRGYEQYF
.	TRBV7-8	TRBJ1-1	CASSLGSRETAFF
once	TRBV7-2	TRBJ2-1	CASSSGLHNEQFF
.	TRBV7-8	TRBJ2-5	CASRVQSGRTETQYF
.	TRBV15	TRBJ1-2	CATSRVFTGGGYGYTF
.	TRBV7-8	TRBJ1-4	CASSPRETNEKLFF
.	TRBV5-4	TRBJ2-7	CASSSEGSRAYEQYF
.	TRBV4-2	TRBJ1-1	CASSQMGQNTEAFF
once	TRBV7-9	TRBJ2-7	CASSPPRQGANEQYF
.	TRBV19	TRBJ1-5	CASTISRDRRSQPQHF
.	TRBV6-5	TRBJ2-7	CASSRSITYEQYF
.	TRBV6-5	TRBJ2-7	CASSYWGEQYF
.	TRBV19	TRBJ1-5	CASSPGRTQPQHF
.	TRBV30	TRBJ1-2	CAWSVRGGGYTF
.	TRBV11-2	TRBJ2-7	CASSSLHGTPPYEQYF
.	TRBV19	TRBJ2-7	CASSIARGYEQYF
.	TRBV30	TRBJ2-2	CAWSKGLSKRELFF
.	TRBV5-1	TRBJ2-7	CASSLRLIVMGNEQYF
.	TRBV11-2	TRBJ2-1	CASSLDLAREKLFF
.	TRBV14	TRBJ2-4	CASSPTVDWVRSIAKNIQYF
.	TRBV3-1/TRBV3-2	TRBJ1-4	CASSQRSGGVREKLFF
once	TRBV7-3	TRBJ2-5	CASSDGAGQETQYF
.	TRBV7-8	TRBJ2-1	CASSSVSGRVNNEQFF
.	TRBV5-8	TRBJ1-4	CASSLTYGSEKLFF
.	TRBV10-3	TRBJ2-1	CAISVGQGAYNEQFF
.	TRBV4-1	TRBJ1-5	CASSQDDRGVGNQPQHF
.	TRBV28	TRBJ1-5	CASKFTPTGRRNQPQHF
.	TRBV7-5	TRBJ1-5	CARSARGGSNQPQHF
.	TRBV3-1/TRBV3-2	TRBJ1-1	CASSQVGSTGNTEAFF
.	TRBV7-8	TRBJ2-2	CASSFPGLAGGLAGELFF
.	TRBV19	TRBJ2-3	CASINQGDSDTQYF
.	TRBV3-1/TRBV3-2	TRBJ2-5	CASSHNTGGWETQYF
.	TRBV5-6	TRBJ1-6	CASSAGQAPSNSPLHF
.	TRBV30	TRBJ1-2	CAWSVSETGYGYTF
.	TRBV6-5	TRBJ1-4	CASSYGSPATNEKLFF
once	TRBV7-2	TRBJ1-2	CASTENGPNGGYTF
.	TRBV30	TRBJ2-5	CAWNGRTGQETQYF
.	TRBV5-4	TRBJ1-2	CASSPGGWYGYTF
.	TRBV11-3	TRBJ1-1	CASSRRAEAFF
.	TRBV27	TRBJ2-1	CASSFSERFVQFF
many	TRBV29-1	TRBJ1-3	CSVGLGSGNTIYF
once	TRBV10-1	TRBJ2-2	CASSESVTRNTGELFF
once	TRBV19	TRBJ2-1	CASSSGRAQQFF
few	TRBV27	TRBJ2-6	CASSLLYGGANVLTF
.	TRBV7-9	TRBJ2-1	CASSSLTEARGPNEQFF
.	TRBV6-5	TRBJ2-1	CASRTGQGLGEQFF
.	TRBV3-1/TRBV3-2	TRBJ1-1	CASSQDLGREGAFF